The source of this T cell receptor beta chain is a study of identical twins. A universal primer site was added by template switching, and unique molecular identifiers were carried by the cDNA. One entry per CDR3 protein results from TCRdb running MiXCR on the 5' RACE reads. The sample contains approximately 530,000 distinct CDR3 sequences, around 20% of which appear only once. Study-wide results and caveats: Out-of-frame alpha sequences common to twins were enriched for low generation probability.

CDR1 is WNHNN and CDR2 is SYGVQD in the germline V gene (reference sequence). CDR3 length: 14 amino acids. The V and J ends lost 0 bases and 5 bases respectively, with 11 bases between them. This clonotype has just a few counts. Its antigen is not known. This same sample was also part of a study on yellow fever vaccine responses in identical twins. This second study notes: Twins reportedly mounted vaccine T cell responses that seemed partly convergent, partly personalized.

The sequencing input was CD4+ T cells sorted from blood. The rearrangement links TRBV10-1 to TRBJ2-7; D possibly corresponds to TRBD2 (6 bases). The receptor was derived from a woman under 30 in good health. DNA for the CDR3: TGCGCCAGCAGTGAGTCGGGGGGAAATAACGAGCAGTACTTC. Protein: CASSESGGNNEQYF.